The entry that follows covers one TCR beta chain sequence. These data belong to a study of control samples from healthy donors and cancer patients. Assay used: immunoSEQ multiplex PCR; TCRdb lists only in-frame clones, some missing. The data contain 100,000 to 150,000 clones, 92% of them seen just once; the ten biggest clones take up about 1.9%. CDR3 length: 16 residues. Germline loops: CDR1 SGHAT, CDR2 FQNNGV. V trimming: 5 bases; J trimming: 3 bases; junction bases outside the gene matches: 10. The genes are TRBV11-2 and TRBJ2-1, with TRBD2 matching 7 bases. This receptor was taken from a woman between 45 and 65 years old in good health. The sample comprised blood. CDR3 protein: CASSSRGGGNYNEQFF. Here the CDR3 DNA reads TGTGCCAGCAGCAGCCGGGGCGGGGGTAACTACAATGAGCAGTTCTTC.